This TCR beta chain was sequenced in a study of cytomegalovirus exposure and HLA in healthy donors. Primers: 60 Vbeta forward and 13 Jbeta reverse. TCRdb keeps only in-frame clones here, not all; method: immunoSEQ multiplex PCR. The sample has some 180,000 clones, roughly 88% seen once; the top ten hold approximately 1.2%. Comments on this clone: The antigen remains undetermined.

Study results and limitations: A cluster of highly shared sequence variants was likely a sequencing artifact.

The CDR3 has 16 amino acids. Germline-derived CDR1 and CDR2 are SGDLS and YYNGEE. V gave up 4 bases and J gave up 3 bases, with 16 bases separating them. Specimen: PBMCs. This sequence was found in a girl aged 2 to 9 in good health and CMV-seropositive. This sequence joins TRBV9 and TRBJ1-4; a weak D match, TRBD1 (5 bases). In DNA, the CDR3 is TGTGCCAGCAGCCGGACTTCAGGGACTTCTAATGAAAAACTGTTTTTT. This codes for CASSRTSGTSNEKLFF.